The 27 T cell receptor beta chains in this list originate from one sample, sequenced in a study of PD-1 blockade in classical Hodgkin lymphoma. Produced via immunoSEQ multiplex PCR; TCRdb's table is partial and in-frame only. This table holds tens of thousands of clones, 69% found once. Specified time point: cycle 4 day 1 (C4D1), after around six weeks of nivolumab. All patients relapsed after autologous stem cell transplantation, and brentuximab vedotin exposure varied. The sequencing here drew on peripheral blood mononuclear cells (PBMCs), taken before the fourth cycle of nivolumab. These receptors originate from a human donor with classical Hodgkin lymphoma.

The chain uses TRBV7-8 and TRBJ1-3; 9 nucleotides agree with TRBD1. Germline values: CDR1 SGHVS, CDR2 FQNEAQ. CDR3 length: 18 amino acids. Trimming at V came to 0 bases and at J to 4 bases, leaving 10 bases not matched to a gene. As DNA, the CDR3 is TGTGCCAGCAGCTTAGCGGGACAGGGAGCAGGGACCGGAAACACCATATATTTT. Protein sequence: CASSLAGQGAGTGNTIYF.

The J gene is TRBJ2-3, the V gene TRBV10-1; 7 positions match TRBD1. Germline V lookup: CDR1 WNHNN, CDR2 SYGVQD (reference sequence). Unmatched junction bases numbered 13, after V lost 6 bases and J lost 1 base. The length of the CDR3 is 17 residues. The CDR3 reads CASSDPRQGRGTDTQYF. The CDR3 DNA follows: TGCGCCAGCAGCGACCCTCGACAGGGTAGGGGCACAGATACGCAGTATTTT.

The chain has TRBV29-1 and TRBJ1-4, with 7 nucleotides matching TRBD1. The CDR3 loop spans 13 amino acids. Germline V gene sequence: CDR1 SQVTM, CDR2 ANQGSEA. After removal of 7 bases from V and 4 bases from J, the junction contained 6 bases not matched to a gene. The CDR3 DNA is TGCAGCGGGGTGGGACAGAGTAATGAAAAACTGTTTTTT. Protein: CSGVGQSNEKLFF.

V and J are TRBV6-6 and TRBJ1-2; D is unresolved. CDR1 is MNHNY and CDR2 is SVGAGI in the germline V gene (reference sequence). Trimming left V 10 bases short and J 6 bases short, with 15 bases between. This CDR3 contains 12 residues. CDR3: CATTELTNGYTF. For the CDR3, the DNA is TGTGCCACCACAGAGCTAACCAATGGCTACACCTTC.

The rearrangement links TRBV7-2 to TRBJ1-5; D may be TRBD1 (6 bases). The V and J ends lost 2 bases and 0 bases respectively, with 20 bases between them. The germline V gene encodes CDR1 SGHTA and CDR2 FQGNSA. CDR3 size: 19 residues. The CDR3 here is CASSLKGGPYYYSNQPQHF. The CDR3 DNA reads TGTGCCAGCAGCTTAAAGGGGGGGCCTTACTATTATAGCAATCAGCCCCAGCATTTT.

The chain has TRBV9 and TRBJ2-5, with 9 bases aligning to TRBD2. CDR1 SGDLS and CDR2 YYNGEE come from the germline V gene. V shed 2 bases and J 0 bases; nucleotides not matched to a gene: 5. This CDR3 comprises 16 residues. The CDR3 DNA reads TGTGCCAGCAGCGTTATAGCGGGGGCGTACCAAGAGACCCAGTACTTC. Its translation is CASSVIAGAYQETQYF.

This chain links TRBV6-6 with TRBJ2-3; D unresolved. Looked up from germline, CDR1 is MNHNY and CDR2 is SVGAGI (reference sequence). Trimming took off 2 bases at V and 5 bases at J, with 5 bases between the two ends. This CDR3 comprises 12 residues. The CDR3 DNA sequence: TGTGCCAGCAGTTACCGGAGAGATACGCAGTATTTT. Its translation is CASSYRRDTQYF.

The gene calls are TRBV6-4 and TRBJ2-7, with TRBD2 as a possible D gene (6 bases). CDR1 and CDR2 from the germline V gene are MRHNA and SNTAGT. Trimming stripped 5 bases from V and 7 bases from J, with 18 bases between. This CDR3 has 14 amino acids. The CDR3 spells CASSPPGLHMEQYF. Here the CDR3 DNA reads TGTGCCAGCAGTCCGCCGGGACTTCATATGGAGCAGTACTTC.

The CDR3 DNA reads TGTGCCAGCACAATCAGCAGCAACACTGAAGCTTTCTTT. It encodes CASTISSNTEAFF. The chain has TRBV7-9 and TRBJ1-1; no reliable D call. V was shortened by 7 bases and J by 2 bases, with 11 bases between the two germline ends. The CDR3 has 13 amino acids. CDR1 and CDR2 from the germline V gene are SEHNR and FQNEAQ (reference sequence).

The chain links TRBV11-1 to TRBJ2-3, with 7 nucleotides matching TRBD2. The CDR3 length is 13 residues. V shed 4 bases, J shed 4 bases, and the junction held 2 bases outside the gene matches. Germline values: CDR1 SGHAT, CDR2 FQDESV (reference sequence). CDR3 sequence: CASSSGGADTQYF. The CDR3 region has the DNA TGTGCCAGCAGCTCGGGGGGTGCAGATACGCAGTATTTT.

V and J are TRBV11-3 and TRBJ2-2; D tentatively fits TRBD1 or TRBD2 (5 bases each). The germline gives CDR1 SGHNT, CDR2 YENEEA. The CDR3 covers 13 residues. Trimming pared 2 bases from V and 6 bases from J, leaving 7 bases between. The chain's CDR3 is CASSLRDPGELFF. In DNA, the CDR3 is TGTGCCAGCAGCTTAAGGGACCCCGGGGAGCTGTTTTTT.

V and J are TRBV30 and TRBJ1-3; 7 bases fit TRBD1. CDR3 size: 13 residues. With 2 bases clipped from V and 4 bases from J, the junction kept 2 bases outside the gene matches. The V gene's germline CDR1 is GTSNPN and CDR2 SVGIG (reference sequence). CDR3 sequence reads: CAWSTGAGNTIYF. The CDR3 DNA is TGTGCCTGGAGTACAGGGGCCGGAAACACCATATATTTT.

The CDR3 nucleotides read TGTGCCAGCAGTCCAAACAGGGGGGTCAATCAGCCCCAGCATTTT. Protein: CASSPNRGVNQPQHF. This rearrangement joins TRBV6-5 to TRBJ1-5; 8 positions match TRBD1. The CDR3 runs to 15 residues. Per germline, CDR1 MNHEY and CDR2 SVGAGI. Trimming at V came to 5 bases and at J to 3 bases, leaving 6 bases not matched to a gene.

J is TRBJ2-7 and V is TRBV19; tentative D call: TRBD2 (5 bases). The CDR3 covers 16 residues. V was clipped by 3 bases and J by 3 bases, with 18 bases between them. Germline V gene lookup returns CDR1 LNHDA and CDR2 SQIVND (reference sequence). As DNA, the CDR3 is TGTGCCAGTAGTATGGGAGAGGCCAGAAAAGTCTACGAGCAGTACTTC. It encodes CASSMGEARKVYEQYF.

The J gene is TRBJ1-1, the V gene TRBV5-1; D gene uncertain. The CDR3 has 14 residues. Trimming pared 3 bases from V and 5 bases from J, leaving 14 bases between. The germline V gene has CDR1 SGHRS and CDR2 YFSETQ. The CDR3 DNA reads TGCGCCAGCAGCTCGTCGGGTGGAGGGACTGAAGCTTTCTTT. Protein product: CASSSSGGGTEAFF.

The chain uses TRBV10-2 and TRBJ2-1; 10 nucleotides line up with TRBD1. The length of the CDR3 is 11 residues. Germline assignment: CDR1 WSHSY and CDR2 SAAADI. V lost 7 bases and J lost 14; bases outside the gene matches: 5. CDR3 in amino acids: CASKDRGGKFF. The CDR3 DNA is TGCGCCAGCAAGGACAGGGGGGGAAAGTTCTTC.

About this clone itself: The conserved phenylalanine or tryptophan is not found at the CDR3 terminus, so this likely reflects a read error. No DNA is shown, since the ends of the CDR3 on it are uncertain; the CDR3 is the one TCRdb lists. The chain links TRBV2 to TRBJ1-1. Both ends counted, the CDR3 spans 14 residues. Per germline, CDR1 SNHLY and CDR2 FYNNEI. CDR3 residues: CASRDTMTPFGLVV.

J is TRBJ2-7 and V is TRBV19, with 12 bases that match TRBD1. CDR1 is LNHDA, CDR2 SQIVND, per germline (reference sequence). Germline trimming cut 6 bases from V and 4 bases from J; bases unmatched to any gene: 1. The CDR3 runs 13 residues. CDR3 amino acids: CASRGQGAYEQYF. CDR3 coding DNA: TGTGCCAGTAGGGGACAGGGGGCTTACGAGCAGTACTTC. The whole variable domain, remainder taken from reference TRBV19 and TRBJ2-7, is DGGITQSPKYLFRKEGQNVTLSCEQNLNHDAMYWYRQDPGQGLRLIYYSQIVNDFQKGDIAEGYSVSREKKESFPLTVTSAQKNPTAFYLCASRGQGAYEQYFGPGTRLTVT.

This CDR3 is CATEVAGINEQYF. The CDR3 region has the DNA TGTGCCACCGAGGTGGCAGGGATTAACGAGCAGTACTTC. The chain couples TRBV2 to TRBJ2-7, with a tentative D call TRBD1 (5 bases). This CDR3 is built from 13 residues. With 10 bases removed from V and 5 bases from J, the gap between germline ends came to 18 bases. Germline loops: CDR1 SNHLY, CDR2 FYNNEI.

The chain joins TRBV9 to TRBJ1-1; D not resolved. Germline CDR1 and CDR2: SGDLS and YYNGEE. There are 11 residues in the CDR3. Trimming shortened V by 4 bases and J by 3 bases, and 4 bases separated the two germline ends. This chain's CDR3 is CASSPDTEAFF. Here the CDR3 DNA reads TGTGCCAGCAGCCCAGACACTGAAGCTTTCTTT.

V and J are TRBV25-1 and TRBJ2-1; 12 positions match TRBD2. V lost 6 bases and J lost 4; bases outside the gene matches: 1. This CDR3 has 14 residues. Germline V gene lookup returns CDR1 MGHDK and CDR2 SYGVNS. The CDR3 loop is CASRTSGGYNEQFF. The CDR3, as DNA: TGTGCCAGCAGGACTAGCGGGGGATACAATGAGCAGTTCTTC.

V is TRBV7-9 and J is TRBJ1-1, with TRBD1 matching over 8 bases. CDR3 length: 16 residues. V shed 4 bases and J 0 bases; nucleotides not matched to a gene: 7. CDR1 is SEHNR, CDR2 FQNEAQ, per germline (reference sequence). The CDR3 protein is CASSSNRGGMNTEAFF. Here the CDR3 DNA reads TGTGCCAGCAGCTCAAACAGGGGGGGCATGAACACTGAAGCTTTCTTT. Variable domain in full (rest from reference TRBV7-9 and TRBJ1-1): DTGVSQNPRHKITKRGQNVTFRCDPISEHNRLYWYRQTLGQGPEFLTYFQNEAQLEKSRLLSDRFSAERPKGSFSTLEIQRTEQGDSAMYLCASSSNRGGMNTEAFFGQGTRLTVV.

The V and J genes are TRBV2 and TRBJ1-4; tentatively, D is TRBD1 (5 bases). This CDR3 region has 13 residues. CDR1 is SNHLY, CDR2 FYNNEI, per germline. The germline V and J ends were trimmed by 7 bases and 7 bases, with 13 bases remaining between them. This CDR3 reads CASNSRVAEKLFF. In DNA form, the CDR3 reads TGTGCCAGCAATTCCAGGGTTGCTGAAAAACTGTTTTTT. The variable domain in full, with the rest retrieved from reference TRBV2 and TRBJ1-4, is EPEVTQTPSHQVTQMGQEVILRCVPISNHLYFYWYRQILGQKVEFLVSFYNNEISEKSEIFDDQFSVERPDGSNFTLKIRSTKLEDSAMYFCASNSRVAEKLFFGSGTQLSVL.

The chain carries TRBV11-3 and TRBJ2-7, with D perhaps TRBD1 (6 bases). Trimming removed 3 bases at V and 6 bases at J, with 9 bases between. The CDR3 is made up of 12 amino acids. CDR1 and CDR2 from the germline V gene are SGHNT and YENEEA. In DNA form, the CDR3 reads TGTGCCAGCAGCTTTACAGGGAGCGAGCAGTACTTC. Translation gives CASSFTGSEQYF.

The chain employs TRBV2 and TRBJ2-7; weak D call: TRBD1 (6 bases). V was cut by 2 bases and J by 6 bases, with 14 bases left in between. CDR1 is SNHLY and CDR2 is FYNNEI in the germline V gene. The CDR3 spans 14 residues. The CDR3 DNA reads TGTGCCAGCAGTGAACAGGGGTGGGGCAGCGAGCAGTACTTC. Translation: CASSEQGWGSEQYF.

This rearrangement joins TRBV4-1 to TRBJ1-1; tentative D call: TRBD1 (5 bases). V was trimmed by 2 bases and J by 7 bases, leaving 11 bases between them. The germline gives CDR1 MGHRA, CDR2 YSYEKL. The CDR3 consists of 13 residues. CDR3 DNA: TGCGCCAGCAGCCAAATTCAGGGAGGTGAAGCTTTCTTT. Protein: CASSQIQGGEAFF.

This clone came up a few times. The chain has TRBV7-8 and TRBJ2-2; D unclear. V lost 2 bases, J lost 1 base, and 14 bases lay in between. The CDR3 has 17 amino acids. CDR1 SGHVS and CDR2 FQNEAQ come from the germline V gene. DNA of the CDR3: TGTGCCAGCAGCTTACGAGTTAGTGTCCGGAACACCGGGGAGCTGTTTTTT. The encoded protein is CASSLRVSVRNTGELFF.